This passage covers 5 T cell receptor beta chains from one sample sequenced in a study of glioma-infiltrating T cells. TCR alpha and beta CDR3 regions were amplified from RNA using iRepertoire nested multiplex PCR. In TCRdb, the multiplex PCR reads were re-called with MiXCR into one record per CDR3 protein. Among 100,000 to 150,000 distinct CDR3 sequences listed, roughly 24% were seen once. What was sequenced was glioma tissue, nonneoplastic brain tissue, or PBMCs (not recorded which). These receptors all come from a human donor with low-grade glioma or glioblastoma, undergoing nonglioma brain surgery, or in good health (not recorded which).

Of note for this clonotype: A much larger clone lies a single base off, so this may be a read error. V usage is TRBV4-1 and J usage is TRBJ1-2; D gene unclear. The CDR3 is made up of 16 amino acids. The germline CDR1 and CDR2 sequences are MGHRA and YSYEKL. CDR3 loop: CTSSQVPPGPGYGYTF. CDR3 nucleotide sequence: TGCACCAGCAGCCAAGTTCCCCCAGGCCCCGGGTATGGCTACACCTTC.

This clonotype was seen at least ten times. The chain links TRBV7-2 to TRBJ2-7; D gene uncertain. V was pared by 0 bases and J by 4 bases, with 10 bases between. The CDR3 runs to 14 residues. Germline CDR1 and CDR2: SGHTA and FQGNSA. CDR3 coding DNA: TGTGCCAGCAGCTTAGCGGACCAAACTTACGAGCAGTACTTC. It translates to CASSLADQTYEQYF.

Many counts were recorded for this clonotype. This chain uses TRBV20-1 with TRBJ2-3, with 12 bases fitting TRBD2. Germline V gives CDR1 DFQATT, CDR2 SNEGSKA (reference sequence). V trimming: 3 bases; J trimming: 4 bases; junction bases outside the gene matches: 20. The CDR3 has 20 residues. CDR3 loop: CSARDMFLKTSSGRADTQYF. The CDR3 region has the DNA TGCAGTGCTAGGGACATGTTCCTCAAGACTTCTAGCGGGAGGGCAGATACGCAGTATTTT.

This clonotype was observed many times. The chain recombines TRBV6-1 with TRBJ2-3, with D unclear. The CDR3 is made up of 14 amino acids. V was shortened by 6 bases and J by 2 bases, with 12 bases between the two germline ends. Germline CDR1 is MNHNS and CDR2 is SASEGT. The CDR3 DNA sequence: TGTGCCAGCAGGTTTCTGGGCCACACAGATACGCAGTATTTT. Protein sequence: CASRFLGHTDTQYF.

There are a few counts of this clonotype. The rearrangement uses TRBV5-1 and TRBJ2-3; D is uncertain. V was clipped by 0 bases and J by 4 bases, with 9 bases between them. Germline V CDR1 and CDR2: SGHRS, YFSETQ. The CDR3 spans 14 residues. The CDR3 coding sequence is TGCGCCAGCAGCTTGGAGGTAGTATCAGATACGCAGTATTTT. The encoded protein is CASSLEVVSDTQYF.